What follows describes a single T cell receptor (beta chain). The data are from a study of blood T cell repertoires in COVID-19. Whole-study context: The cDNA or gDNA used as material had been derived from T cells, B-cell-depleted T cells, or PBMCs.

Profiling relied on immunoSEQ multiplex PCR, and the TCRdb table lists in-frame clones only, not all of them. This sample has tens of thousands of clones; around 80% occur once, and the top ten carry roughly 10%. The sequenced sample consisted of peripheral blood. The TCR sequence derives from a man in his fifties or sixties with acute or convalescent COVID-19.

This CDR3 is CASSQGTGVGGAFF. The CDR3 bases are TGCGCCAGCAGCCAGGGTACAGGGGTCGGGGGCGCTTTCTTT. This rearrangement joins TRBV4-3 to TRBJ1-1; 7 bases align to TRBD1. This CDR3 is built from 14 residues. The germline gives CDR1 LGHNA, CDR2 YSLEER. Germline trimming cut 3 bases from V and 11 bases from J; bases unmatched to any gene: 12.